Here is one TCR beta chain with its context. Antigen: not known. The assay was immunoSEQ multiplex PCR, and TCRdb's table has in-frame clones only and misses some. The table has about 100,000 clones, about 90% seen once. CDR3 length equals 15 residues. Germline V gives CDR1 SGHTA, CDR2 FQGNSA. V gave up 7 bases and J gave up 1 base, with 13 bases separating them. These data are taken from a study of T cell responses to AZD1222 COVID-19 vaccine. General study findings and limits: Distributed over spike, vaccine-associated CD4 TCRs predominated at 160-218 and 743-854. Unmutated regions of variants are reportedly targeted by nearly half of spike-specific TCRs. Spike-specific TCR breadth and depth rose after two AZD1222 doses. After the peak T cell response, and only then, were repertoires sampled.

This chain links TRBV7-2 with TRBJ1-4, with D possibly matching TRBD1 (6 bases). The material was peripheral blood, obtained on day 0 of AZD1222 vaccination. This TCR was sampled from an adult in good health. This CDR3 is CASNFQTGTNEKLFF. The CDR3 nucleotides read TGTGCCAGCAACTTTCAGACAGGAACTAATGAAAAACTGTTTTTT.